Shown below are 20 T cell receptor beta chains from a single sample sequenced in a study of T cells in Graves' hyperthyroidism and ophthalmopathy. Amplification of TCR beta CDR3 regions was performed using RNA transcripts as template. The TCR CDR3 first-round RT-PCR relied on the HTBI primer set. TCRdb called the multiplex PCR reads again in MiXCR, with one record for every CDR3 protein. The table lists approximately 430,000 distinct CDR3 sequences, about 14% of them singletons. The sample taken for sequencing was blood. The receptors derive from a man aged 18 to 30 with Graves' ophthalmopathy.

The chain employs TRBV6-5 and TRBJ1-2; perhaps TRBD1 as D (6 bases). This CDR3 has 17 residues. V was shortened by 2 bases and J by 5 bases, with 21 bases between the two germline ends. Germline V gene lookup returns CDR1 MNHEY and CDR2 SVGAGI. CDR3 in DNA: TGTGCCAGCAGTTACGACTCAAGTCCTGGGGGCGCTTATGGCTACACCTTC. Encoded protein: CASSYDSSPGGAYGYTF.

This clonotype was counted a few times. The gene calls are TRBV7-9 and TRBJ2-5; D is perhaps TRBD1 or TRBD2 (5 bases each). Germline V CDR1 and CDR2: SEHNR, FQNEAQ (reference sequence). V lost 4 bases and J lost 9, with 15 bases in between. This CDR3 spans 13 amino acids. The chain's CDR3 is CASSSRDGVPQYF. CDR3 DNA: TGTGCCAGCAGCTCTCGGGACGGTGTGCCCCAGTACTTC. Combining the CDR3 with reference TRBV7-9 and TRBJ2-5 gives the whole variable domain DTGVSQNPRHKITKRGQNVTFRCDPISEHNRLYWYRQTLGQGPEFLTYFQNEAQLEKSRLLSDRFSAERPKGSFSTLEIQRTEQGDSAMYLCASSSRDGVPQYFGPGTRLLVL.

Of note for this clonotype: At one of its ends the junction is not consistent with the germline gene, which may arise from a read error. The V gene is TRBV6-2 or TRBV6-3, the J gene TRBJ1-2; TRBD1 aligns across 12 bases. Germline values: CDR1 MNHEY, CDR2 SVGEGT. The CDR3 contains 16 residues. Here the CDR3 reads CANSYYSGQGASGYTF. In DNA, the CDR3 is TGTGCCAACAGTTACTATTCGGGACAGGGGGCTTCTGGCTACACCTTC.

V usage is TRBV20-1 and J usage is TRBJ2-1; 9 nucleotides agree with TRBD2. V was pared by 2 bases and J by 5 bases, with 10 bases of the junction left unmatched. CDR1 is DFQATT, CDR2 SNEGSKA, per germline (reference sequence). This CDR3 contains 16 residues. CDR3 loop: CSARPPASGADNEQFF. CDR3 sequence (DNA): TGCAGTGCTAGACCCCCGGCTAGCGGGGCGGACAATGAGCAGTTCTTC.

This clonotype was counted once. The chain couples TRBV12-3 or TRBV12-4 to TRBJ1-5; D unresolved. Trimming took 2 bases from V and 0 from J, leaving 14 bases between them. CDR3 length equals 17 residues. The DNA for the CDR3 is TGTGCCAGCAGTTTAAGGGAAGGACGGGCTAGCAATCAGCCCCAGCATTTT. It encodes CASSLREGRASNQPQHF.

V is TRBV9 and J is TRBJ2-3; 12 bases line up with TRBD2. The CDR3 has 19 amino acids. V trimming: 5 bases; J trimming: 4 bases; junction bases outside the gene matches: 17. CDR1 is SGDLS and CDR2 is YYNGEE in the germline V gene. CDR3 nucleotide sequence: TGTGCCAGCAGTTTCGAGGGGACTAGCGGGTTTCGAGGGGCAGATACGCAGTATTTT. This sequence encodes CASSFEGTSGFRGADTQYF.

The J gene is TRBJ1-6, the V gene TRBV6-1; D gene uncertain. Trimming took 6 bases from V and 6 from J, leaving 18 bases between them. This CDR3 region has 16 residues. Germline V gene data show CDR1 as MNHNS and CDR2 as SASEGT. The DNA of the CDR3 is TGTGCCAGCAGCGCGGGGAACCTGAAGTCTAATTCACCCCTCCACTTT. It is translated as CASSAGNLKSNSPLHF.

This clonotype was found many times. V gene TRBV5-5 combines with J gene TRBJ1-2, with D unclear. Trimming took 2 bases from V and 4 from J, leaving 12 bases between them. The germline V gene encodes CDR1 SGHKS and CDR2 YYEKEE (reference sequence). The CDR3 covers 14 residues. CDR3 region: CASSLSPTVYGYTF. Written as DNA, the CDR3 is TGTGCCAGCAGCTTATCTCCCACAGTCTATGGCTACACCTTC.

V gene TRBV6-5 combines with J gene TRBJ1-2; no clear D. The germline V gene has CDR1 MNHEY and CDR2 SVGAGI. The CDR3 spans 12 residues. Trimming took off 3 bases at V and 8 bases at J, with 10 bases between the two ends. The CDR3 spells CASSYGVMGYTF. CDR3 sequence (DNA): TGTGCCAGCAGTTATGGGGTTATGGGCTACACCTTC.

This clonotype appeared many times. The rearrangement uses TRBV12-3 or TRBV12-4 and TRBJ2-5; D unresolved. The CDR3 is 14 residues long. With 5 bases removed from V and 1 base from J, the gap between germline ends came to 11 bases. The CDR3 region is CASSPGPSQETQYF. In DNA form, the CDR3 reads TGTGCCAGCAGTCCTGGACCCAGCCAAGAGACCCAGTACTTC.

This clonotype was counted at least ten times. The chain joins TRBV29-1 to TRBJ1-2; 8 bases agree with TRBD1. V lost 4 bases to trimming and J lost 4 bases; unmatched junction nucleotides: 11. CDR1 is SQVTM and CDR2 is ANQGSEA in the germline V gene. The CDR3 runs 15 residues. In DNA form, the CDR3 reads TGCAGCGTTGTGCGGCAGGGGGCGTCTAGCTATGGCTACACCTTC. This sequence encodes CSVVRQGASSYGYTF. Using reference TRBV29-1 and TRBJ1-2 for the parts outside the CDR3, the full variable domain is SAVISQKPSRDICQRGTSLTIQCQVDSQVTMMFWYRQQPGQSLTLIATANQGSEATYESGFVIDKFPISRPNLTFSTLTVSNMSPEDSSIYLCSVVRQGASSYGYTFGSGTRLTVV.

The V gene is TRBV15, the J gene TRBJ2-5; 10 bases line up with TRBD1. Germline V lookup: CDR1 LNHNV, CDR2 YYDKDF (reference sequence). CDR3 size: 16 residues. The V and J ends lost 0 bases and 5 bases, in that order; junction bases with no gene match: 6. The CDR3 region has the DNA TGTGCCACCAGCAGAGACAGACAGGGGGCTTGGGAGACCCAGTACTTC. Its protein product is CATSRDRQGAWETQYF.

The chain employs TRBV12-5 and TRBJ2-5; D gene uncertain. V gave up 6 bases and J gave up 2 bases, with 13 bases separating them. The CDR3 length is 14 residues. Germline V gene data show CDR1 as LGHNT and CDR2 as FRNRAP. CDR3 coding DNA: TGTGCTAGTGGCCCAGGTTGGGGACAAGAGACCCAGTACTTC. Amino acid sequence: CASGPGWGQETQYF.

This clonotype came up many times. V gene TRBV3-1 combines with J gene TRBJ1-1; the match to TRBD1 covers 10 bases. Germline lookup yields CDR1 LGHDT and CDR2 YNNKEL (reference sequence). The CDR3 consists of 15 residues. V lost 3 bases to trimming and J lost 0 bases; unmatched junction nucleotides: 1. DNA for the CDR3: TGTGCCAGCAGCCAGGGACAGGGGATGAACACTGAAGCTTTCTTT. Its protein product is CASSQGQGMNTEAFF.

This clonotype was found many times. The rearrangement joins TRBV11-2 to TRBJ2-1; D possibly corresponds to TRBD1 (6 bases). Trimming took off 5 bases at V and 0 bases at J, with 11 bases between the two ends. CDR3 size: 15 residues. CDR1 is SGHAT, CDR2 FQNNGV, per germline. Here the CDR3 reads CASSAMDSSYNEQFF. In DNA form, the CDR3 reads TGTGCCAGCAGCGCGATGGACAGCTCCTACAATGAGCAGTTCTTC.

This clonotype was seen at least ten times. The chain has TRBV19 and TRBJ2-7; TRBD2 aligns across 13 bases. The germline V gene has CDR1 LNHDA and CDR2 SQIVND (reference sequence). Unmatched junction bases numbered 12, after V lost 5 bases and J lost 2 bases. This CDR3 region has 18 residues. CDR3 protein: CASSYYGGLAGSAYEQYF. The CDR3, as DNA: TGTGCCAGTAGTTACTATGGGGGACTAGCGGGGTCCGCCTACGAGCAGTACTTC. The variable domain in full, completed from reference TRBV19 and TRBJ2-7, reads DGGITQSPKYLFRKEGQNVTLSCEQNLNHDAMYWYRQDPGQGLRLIYYSQIVNDFQKGDIAEGYSVSREKKESFPLTVTSAQKNPTAFYLCASSYYGGLAGSAYEQYFGPGTRLTVT.

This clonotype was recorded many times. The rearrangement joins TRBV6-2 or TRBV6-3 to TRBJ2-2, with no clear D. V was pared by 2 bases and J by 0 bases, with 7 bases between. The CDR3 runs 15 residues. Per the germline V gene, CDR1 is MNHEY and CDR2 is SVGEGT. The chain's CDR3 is CASSYDTTNTGELFF. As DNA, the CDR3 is TGTGCCAGCAGTTACGACACTACGAACACCGGGGAGCTGTTTTTT.

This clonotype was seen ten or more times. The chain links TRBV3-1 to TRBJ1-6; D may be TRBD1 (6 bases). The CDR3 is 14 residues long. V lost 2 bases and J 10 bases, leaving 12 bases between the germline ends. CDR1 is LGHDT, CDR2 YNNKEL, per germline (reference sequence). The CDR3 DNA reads TGTGCCAGCAGCCAAAGGGAGGGGGGCTCACCCCTCCACTTT. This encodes CASSQREGGSPLHF. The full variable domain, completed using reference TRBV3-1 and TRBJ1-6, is DTAVSQTPKYLVTQMGNDKSIKCEQNLGHDTMYWYKQDSKKFLKIMFSYNNKELIINETVPNRFSPKSPDKAHLNLHINSLELGDSAVYFCASSQREGGSPLHFGNGTRLTVT.

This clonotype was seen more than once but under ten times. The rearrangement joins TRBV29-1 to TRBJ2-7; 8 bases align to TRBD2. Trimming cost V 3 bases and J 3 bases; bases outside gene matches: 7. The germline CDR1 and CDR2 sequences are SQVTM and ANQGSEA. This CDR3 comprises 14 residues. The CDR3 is CSVEISGGLYEQYF. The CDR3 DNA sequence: TGCAGCGTTGAGATCTCGGGGGGGCTCTACGAGCAGTACTTC.

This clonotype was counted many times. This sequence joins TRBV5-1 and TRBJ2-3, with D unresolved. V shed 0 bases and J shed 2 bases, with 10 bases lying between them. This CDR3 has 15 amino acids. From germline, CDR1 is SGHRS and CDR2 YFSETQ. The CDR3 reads CASSLGTLNTDTQYF. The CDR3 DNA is TGCGCCAGCAGCTTGGGGACCCTAAACACAGATACGCAGTATTTT.